Listed here are 16 T cell receptor beta chains from one sample, sequenced in a study of Graves' ophthalmopathy and Graves' hyperthyroidism. Amplification targeted the TCR beta CDR3 regions, with RNA transcripts as the source material. The first round was an RT-PCR with HTBI primers, and the second round was a multiplex PCR. TCRdb reanalysed the multiplex PCR reads using MiXCR and keeps one entry per CDR3 protein. The data hold almost 750,000 distinct CDR3 sequences, with 35% to 50% observed a single time. Source material: peripheral blood. The receptors stem from an adult man with Graves' ophthalmopathy.

The sample holds many counts of this clonotype. This rearrangement joins TRBV9 to TRBJ1-4; the D is unclear. This CDR3 is built from 15 residues. Germline values: CDR1 SGDLS, CDR2 YYNGEE. The V gene lost 3 bases and the J gene lost 8 bases, with 17 bases spanning the gap. The CDR3 bases are TGTGCCAGCAGCGCACGAGGAGGAGGGCGGGAAAAACTGTTTTTT. Translating gives CASSARGGGREKLFF.

The CDR3, as DNA: TGCGCCAGCAGCCGAACGGGACTGTTCCAAGAGACCCAGTACTTC. Translating gives CASSRTGLFQETQYF. This chain joins TRBV4-1 and TRBJ2-5; a possible D gene is TRBD2 (6 bases). V was shortened by 4 bases and J by 1 base, with 13 bases between the two germline ends. From germline, CDR1 is MGHRA and CDR2 YSYEKL. This CDR3 is built from 15 residues.

J is TRBJ2-1 and V is TRBV25-1, with unresolved D. This CDR3 contains 13 residues. Germline CDR1 reads MGHDK; CDR2 reads SYGVNS. Trimming stripped 4 bases from V and 8 bases from J, with 12 bases between. The CDR3 DNA reads TGTGCCAGCAGTGGGGTTTTGGGTGATGAGCAGTTCTTC. Amino acids: CASSGVLGDEQFF.

This clonotype was seen only a few times. The rearrangement uses TRBV5-6 and TRBJ1-2, with D perhaps matching TRBD1 (5 bases). The CDR3 totals 16 residues. CDR1 is SGHDT, CDR2 YYEEEE, per germline. Trimming shortened V by 1 base and J by 2 bases, and 15 bases separated the two germline ends. This chain's CDR3 is CASSLTGTRRNYGYTF. In nucleotides, the CDR3 is TGTGCCAGCAGCTTGACCGGGACTCGAAGAAACTATGGCTACACCTTC.

This clonotype was seen many times. The chain combines TRBV7-2 with TRBJ1-4; tentative D call: TRBD1 (6 bases). The CDR3 consists of 15 residues. Germline CDR1 and CDR2: SGHTA and FQGNSA. With 5 bases removed from V and 8 bases from J, the gap between germline ends came to 18 bases. CDR3 in amino acids: CASSTRGTHVEKLFF. The CDR3 DNA follows: TGTGCCAGCAGCACTAGGGGGACCCACGTAGAAAAACTGTTTTTT. The variable domain in full, completed from reference TRBV7-2 and TRBJ1-4, reads GAGVSQSPSNKVTEKGKDVELRCDPISGHTALYWYRQSLGQGLEFLIYFQGNSAPDKSGLPSDRFSAERTGGSVSTLTIQRTQQEDSAVYLCASSTRGTHVEKLFFGSGTQLSVL.

This clonotype was counted only a few times. This chain connects TRBV7-2 to TRBJ2-7; 13 bases agree with TRBD2. Germline V gene lookup returns CDR1 SGHTA and CDR2 FQGNSA. The CDR3 sequence is 16 residues long. V lost 1 base and J lost 2; bases outside the gene matches: 2. The DNA for the CDR3 is TGTGCCAGCAGCTTAGTACTAGCGGGAGGGCCCTACGAGCAGTACTTC. Its protein product is CASSLVLAGGPYEQYF.

Turning to this clonotype: Just one base apart from a much larger clone, this may be a read error. This chain links TRBV19 with TRBJ2-7; 7 nucleotides line up with TRBD2. The CDR3 spans 13 residues. The germline V gene encodes CDR1 LNHDA and CDR2 SQIVND (reference sequence). The chain's CDR3 is CAGSAAGDYEQYF. DNA for the CDR3: TGTGCCGGTAGTGCCGCGGGAGACTACGAGCAGTACTTC.

The CDR3 DNA sequence: TGTGCCAGCAGCTCATCGAGAACATACGAGCAGTACTTC. Amino acids: CASSSSRTYEQYF. The chain uses TRBV5-4 and TRBJ2-7; D not resolved. CDR3 length: 13 residues. Per the germline V gene, CDR1 is SGHNT and CDR2 is YYREEE (reference sequence). Trimming took 3 bases from V and 4 from J, leaving 11 bases between them.

The chain combines TRBV15 with TRBJ2-6; D remains unclear. The CDR3 totals 16 residues. From germline, CDR1 is LNHNV and CDR2 YYDKDF (reference sequence). Between the trimmed V and J ends, which lost 0 bases and 2 bases, there was a span of 8 bases. CDR3 in DNA: TGTGCCACCAGCAGAGAACACAACACTGGGGCCAACGTCCTGACTTTC. Protein: CATSREHNTGANVLTF.

This clonotype has just a few counts. This chain connects TRBV7-9 to TRBJ2-6; D is possibly TRBD1 (5 bases). From germline, CDR1 is SEHNR and CDR2 FQNEAQ (reference sequence). V lost 7 bases to trimming and J lost 4 bases, with 20 bases between them. The CDR3 has 17 residues. The CDR3 reads CASNSRVFGPGANVLTF. The CDR3 DNA sequence: TGTGCCAGCAACTCCAGGGTCTTTGGGCCCGGGGCCAACGTCCTGACTTTC.

The chain carries TRBV7-2 and TRBJ2-2; D remains unclear. V lost 4 bases to trimming and J lost 0 bases, with 9 bases between them. The CDR3 extends over 15 amino acids. The germline V gene encodes CDR1 SGHTA and CDR2 FQGNSA. Written as DNA, the CDR3 is TGTGCCAGCAGCTCGACCGGGCCGAACACCGGGGAGCTGTTTTTT. This translates into CASSSTGPNTGELFF.

This sequence joins TRBV5-1 and TRBJ1-1; possibly TRBD1 for D (5 bases). From germline, CDR1 is SGHRS and CDR2 YFSETQ. V gave up 5 bases and J gave up 11 bases, with 19 bases separating them. The CDR3 covers 13 residues. The CDR3 nucleotides are TGCGCCAGCAGTCACGAACCGGGACCTGGGGCTTTCTTT. Translating gives CASSHEPGPGAFF.

Note on this clonotype: The conserved phenylalanine or tryptophan is not found at the CDR3 terminus, so this likely reflects a read error. No DNA is shown, since the ends of the CDR3 on it are uncertain; the CDR3 is the one TCRdb lists. The V and J genes are TRBV29-1 and TRBJ1-1. The CDR3 extends over 8 residues, inclusive of both ends. Germline CDR1 and CDR2: SQVTM and ANQGSEA. The CDR3 region is CSVERVLY.

This clonotype was seen ten or more times. CDR3 bases: TGTGCCATCAGTGAGTACGAGGGCAGGGCGACTTTTTACGAGCAGTACTTC. This translates into CAISEYEGRATFYEQYF. The V and J genes are TRBV10-3 and TRBJ2-7, with D perhaps assigned TRBD1 or TRBD2 (5 bases each). From germline, CDR1 is ENHRY and CDR2 SYGVKD. The CDR3 contains 17 residues. The V and J ends lost 1 base and 4 bases respectively, with 20 bases between them.

This chain uses TRBV9 with TRBJ2-6; D remains unclear. This CDR3 has 13 amino acids. Between the trimmed V and J ends, which lost 7 bases and 2 bases, there was a span of 7 bases. From germline, CDR1 is SGDLS and CDR2 YYNGEE. The CDR3 DNA sequence: TGTGCCAGCCTTCGAACTGGGGCCAACGTCCTGACTTTC. Its protein is CASLRTGANVLTF.

A few counts support this clonotype. This chain joins TRBV12-3 or TRBV12-4 and TRBJ1-6; D might be TRBD1 (5 bases). Trimming left V 3 bases short and J 10 bases short, with 19 bases between. This CDR3 comprises 16 residues. The CDR3 reads CASSFYRRRIGSPLHF. The CDR3, as DNA: TGTGCCAGCAGTTTTTACAGGAGAAGGATCGGGTCACCCCTCCACTTT.